Listed below are T cell receptor beta chains from one sample, sequenced in a study of T cell repertoires and Cas9 in healthy adults. Clones were read by immunoSEQ multiplex PCR, and TCRdb kept only the in-frame ones, dropping some. Found here are 150 to 200 clones, roughly 86% of them singletons; the top ten hold roughly 22%. The specimen sequenced was SpCas9-reactive Tregs (CD4+, CD25+, CD127-, CD137+, CD154-) from PBMCs; culture status not recorded. All receptors derive from a human donor in good health. The CDR3 runs from the conserved cysteine through the conserved F or W. The D gene is left open where the match is weak. For some rows the clone size is stated as once, few or many, or as a class when expanded; others skip it.

V	size	J	D	CDR3	DNA
TRBV28	few	TRBJ1-6	.	CATRPTHYNSPLHF	TGTGCCACCCGACCGACCCACTATAATTCACCCCTCCACTTT
TRBV7-8	.	TRBJ2-7	TRBD1	CASSPTAATGGASYEQYF	TGTGCCAGCAGCCCCACAGCCGCGACAGGGGGCGCATCCTACGAGCAGTACTTC
TRBV6-1	.	TRBJ1-1	.	CASSELSPGLTEAFF	TGTGCCAGCAGTGAACTCTCCCCAGGGTTAACTGAAGCTTTCTTT
TRBV10-3	.	TRBJ2-7	.	CAISERGMVDGEQYF	TGTGCCATCAGTGAAAGGGGAATGGTAGACGGCGAGCAGTACTTC
TRBV5-1	.	TRBJ1-6	TRBD1	CASSTWGQGSSPLHF	TGCGCCAGCAGCACCTGGGGACAGGGGAGTTCACCCCTCCACTTT
TRBV5-1	.	TRBJ1-3	.	CASSRSGRIAMDTIYF	TGCGCCAGCAGCCGATCAGGACGGATCGCTATGGACACCATATATTTT
TRBV19	.	TRBJ1-6	.	CASSMELGGAYNSPLHF	TGTGCCAGTAGTATGGAGCTGGGAGGGGCCTATAATTCACCCCTCCACTTT
TRBV19	.	TRBJ1-1	TRBD1	CASSQDRGTEAFF	TGTGCCAGTAGCCAGGACAGGGGCACTGAAGCTTTCTTT
TRBV7-9	.	TRBJ2-3	.	CASSRLATDTQYF	TGTGCCAGCAGCCGGTTGGCCACAGATACGCAGTATTTT
TRBV28	.	TRBJ1-2	TRBD1	CASREGGAKYGYTF	TGTGCCAGCAGAGAAGGGGGCGCAAAGTATGGCTACACCTTC
TRBV27	.	TRBJ1-1	.	CASSSYSGGTEAFF	TGTGCCAGCAGTAGCTACAGTGGGGGCACTGAAGCTTTCTTT
TRBV5-1	few	TRBJ2-1	TRBD1	CASSWGDRGPNEQFF	TGCGCCAGCAGCTGGGGGGACAGGGGCCCAAATGAGCAGTTCTTC
TRBV7-2	.	TRBJ2-7	.	CASSLVLGPLYEQYF	TGTGCCAGCAGCTTAGTGCTCGGGCCACTCTACGAGCAGTACTTC
TRBV7-6	.	TRBJ1-2	TRBD1	CASSPGQGNYGYTF	TGTGCCAGCAGCCCGGGACAGGGAAACTATGGCTACACCTTC
TRBV6-5	.	TRBJ1-1	.	CASSYRSFGGLIEAFF	TGTGCCAGCAGTTACCGCAGTTTCGGGGGATTAATTGAAGCTTTCTTT
TRBV19	.	TRBJ2-5	TRBD1	CASSPGTGQETQYF	TGTGCCAGTAGTCCCGGGACAGGGCAAGAGACCCAGTACTTC
TRBV2	.	TRBJ1-2	TRBD1	CASSDARGMNYGYTF	TGTGCCAGCAGTGATGCCAGGGGGATGAACTATGGCTACACCTTC
TRBV11-1	.	TRBJ1-1	.	CASSPAPGLEAFF	TGTGCCAGCAGCCCGGCTCCGGGCCTTGAAGCTTTCTTT
TRBV19	.	TRBJ2-4	.	CASSIAAPSLAKNIQYF	TGTGCCAGTAGTATAGCGGCACCGTCCTTAGCCAAAAACATTCAGTACTTC
TRBV7-6	.	TRBJ2-7	.	CASSLRTGHSYEQYF	TGTGCCAGCAGCCTGCGTACGGGACACTCCTACGAGCAGTACTTC
TRBV29-1	.	TRBJ2-2	.	CSVVGPGSLGGELFF	TGCAGCGTTGTCGGGCCGGGGTCCCTGGGCGGGGAGCTGTTTTTT
TRBV5-1	.	TRBJ1-1	TRBD1	CASSSSGQGDTEAFF	TGCGCCAGCAGCTCCTCGGGACAGGGGGACACTGAAGCTTTCTTT
TRBV6-1	.	TRBJ1-6	.	CASSEAGGMVKNSPLHF	TGTGCCAGCAGTGAAGCTGGGGGCATGGTAAAAAATTCACCCCTCCACTTT
TRBV10-3	.	TRBJ1-2	TRBD1	CAISESFRGHGYTF	TGTGCCATCAGTGAGTCGTTTAGGGGGCATGGCTACACCTTC
TRBV6-6	once	TRBJ2-7	TRBD1	CASSTNRGRGSYEQYF	TGTGCCAGCAGTACTAACAGGGGGCGAGGCTCCTACGAGCAGTACTTC
TRBV5-8	few	TRBJ2-2	.	CASSREQVRELFF	TGTGCCAGCAGCCGGGAGCAAGTTCGGGAGCTGTTTTTT
TRBV21-1	.	TRBJ2-1	.	CASRNRIATPSDNEQFF	TGTGCCAGCAGAAACCGAATAGCTACACCTTCCGACAATGAGCAGTTCTTC
TRBV10-3	.	TRBJ1-6	TRBD1	CAISEGLSAGGNSPLHF	TGTGCCATCAGTGAAGGCTTGTCGGCAGGGGGAAATTCACCCCTCCACTTT
TRBV27	.	TRBJ2-2	TRBD2	CASSRPSSGGAWGPGELFF	TGTGCCAGCAGCCGTCCTTCTAGCGGGGGGGCCTGGGGGCCCGGGGAGCTGTTTTTT
TRBV16	once	TRBJ1-2	.	CASSYKSVVGKTYGYTF	TGTGCCAGCAGCTACAAGTCGGTTGTTGGAAAGACCTATGGCTACACCTTC
TRBV9	.	TRBJ1-3	.	CASSVEPGAPGNTIYF	TGTGCCAGCAGCGTAGAACCGGGGGCGCCGGGAAACACCATATATTTT
TRBV1	.	TRBJ2-6	.	CTSSSSRLSQSRANVLTF	TGCACCAGCAGCTCATCTCGTTTGTCACAAAGTCGGGCCAACGTCCTGACTTTC
TRBV4-1	.	TRBJ2-5	.	CASSQDAQIRTQYF	TGCGCCAGCAGCCAAGACGCTCAGATCAGGACCCAGTACTTC
TRBV30	.	TRBJ2-3	.	CAWSPPWATTSTDTQYF	TGTGCCTGGAGTCCCCCGTGGGCCACCACAAGCACAGATACGCAGTATTTT
TRBV5-4	few	TRBJ2-2	.	CASSFPGGELFF	TGTGCCAGCAGCTTTCCTGGCGGGGAGCTGTTTTTT
TRBV9	.	TRBJ1-6	.	CASSVGRNNSPLHF	TGTGCCAGCAGCGTGGGACGGAATAATTCACCCCTCCACTTT
TRBV7-9	.	TRBJ2-2	.	CASSFAQVNTGELFF	TGTGCCAGCAGCTTCGCTCAGGTTAACACCGGGGAGCTGTTTTTT
TRBV5-1	.	TRBJ2-7	TRBD1	CASSLGTGWRSYEQYF	TGCGCCAGCAGCTTGGGGACAGGGTGGCGGTCCTACGAGCAGTACTTC
TRBV30	.	TRBJ1-2	TRBD1	CAWSVGGGYTF	TGTGCCTGGAGTGTAGGGGGCGGCTACACCTTC
TRBV23-1	.	TRBJ2-1	TRBD2	CASSPGTSGGADPEQFF	TGCGCCAGCAGTCCCGGGACTAGCGGGGGGGCCGATCCTGAGCAGTTCTTC
TRBV7-9	.	TRBJ2-7	TRBD1	CASSRPMDRVHEQYF	TGTGCCAGCAGCCGCCCGATGGACAGGGTCCACGAGCAGTACTTC